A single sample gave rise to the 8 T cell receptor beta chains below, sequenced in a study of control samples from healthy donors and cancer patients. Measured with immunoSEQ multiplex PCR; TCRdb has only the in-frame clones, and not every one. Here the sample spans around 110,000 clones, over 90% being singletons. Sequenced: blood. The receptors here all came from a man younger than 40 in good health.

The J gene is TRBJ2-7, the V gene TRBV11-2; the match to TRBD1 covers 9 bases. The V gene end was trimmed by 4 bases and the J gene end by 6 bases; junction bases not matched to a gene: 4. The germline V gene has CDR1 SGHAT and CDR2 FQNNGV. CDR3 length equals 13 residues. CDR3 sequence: CASSSGTGSEQYF. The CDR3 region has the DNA TGTGCCAGCAGCTCCGGGACAGGGAGCGAGCAGTACTTC.

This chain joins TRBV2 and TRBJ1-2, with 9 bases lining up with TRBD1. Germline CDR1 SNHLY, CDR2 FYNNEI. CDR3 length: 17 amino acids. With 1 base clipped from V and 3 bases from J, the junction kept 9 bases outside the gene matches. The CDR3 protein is CASSEEGTGRSYYGYTF. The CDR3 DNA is TGTGCCAGCAGTGAAGAGGGGACAGGGAGGAGCTACTATGGCTACACCTTC.

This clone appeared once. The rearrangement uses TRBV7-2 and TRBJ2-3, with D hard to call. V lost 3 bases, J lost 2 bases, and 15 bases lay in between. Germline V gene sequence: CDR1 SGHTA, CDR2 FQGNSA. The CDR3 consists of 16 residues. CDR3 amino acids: CASSFRSPGNTDTQYF. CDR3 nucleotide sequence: TGTGCCAGCAGCTTTCGTTCCCCTGGGAACACAGATACGCAGTATTTT. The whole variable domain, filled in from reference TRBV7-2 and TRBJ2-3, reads GAGVSQSPSNKVTEKGKDVELRCDPISGHTALYWYRQSLGQGLEFLIYFQGNSAPDKSGLPSDRFSAERTGGSVSTLTIQRTQQEDSAVYLCASSFRSPGNTDTQYFGPGTRLTVL.

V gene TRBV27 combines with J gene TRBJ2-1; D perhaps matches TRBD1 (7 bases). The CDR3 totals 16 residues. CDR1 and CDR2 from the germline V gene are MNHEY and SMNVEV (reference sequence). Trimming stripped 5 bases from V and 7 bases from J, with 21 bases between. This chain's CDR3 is CASSPAAGGYMNEQFF. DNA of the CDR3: TGTGCCAGCAGTCCCGCCGCAGGGGGGTATATGAATGAGCAGTTCTTC.

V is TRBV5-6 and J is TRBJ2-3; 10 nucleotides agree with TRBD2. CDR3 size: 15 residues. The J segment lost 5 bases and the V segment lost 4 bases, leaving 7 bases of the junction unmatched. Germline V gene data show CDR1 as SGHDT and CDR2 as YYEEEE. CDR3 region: CASSLSGGVRDTQYF. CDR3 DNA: TGTGCCAGCAGCCTCAGCGGGGGGGTGAGAGATACGCAGTATTTT.

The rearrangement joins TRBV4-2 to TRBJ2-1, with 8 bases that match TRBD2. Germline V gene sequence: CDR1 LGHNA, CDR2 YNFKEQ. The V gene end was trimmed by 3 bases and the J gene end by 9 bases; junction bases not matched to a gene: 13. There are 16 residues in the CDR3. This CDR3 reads CASSQEPGLGLGEQFF. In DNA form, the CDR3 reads TGTGCCAGCAGCCAGGAACCGGGACTAGGTTTAGGTGAGCAGTTCTTC.

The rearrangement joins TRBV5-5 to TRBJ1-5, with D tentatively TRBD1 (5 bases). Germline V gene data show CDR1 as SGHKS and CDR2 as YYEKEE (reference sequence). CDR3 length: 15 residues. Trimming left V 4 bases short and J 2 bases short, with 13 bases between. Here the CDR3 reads CASSRDPRGNQPQHF. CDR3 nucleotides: TGTGCCAGCAGCCGGGACCCGAGGGGCAATCAGCCCCAGCATTTT.

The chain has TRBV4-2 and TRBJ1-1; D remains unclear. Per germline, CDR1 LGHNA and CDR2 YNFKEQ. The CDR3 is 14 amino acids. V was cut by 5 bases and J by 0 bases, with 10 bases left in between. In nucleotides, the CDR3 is TGTGCCAGCAGCTTAGATGCAGTGAACACTGAAGCTTTCTTT. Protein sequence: CASSLDAVNTEAFF.